These 4 T cell receptor beta chains share one sample of origin, sequenced in a study of cytomegalovirus exposure and HLA in healthy donors. Primers: 60 Vbeta forward and 13 Jbeta reverse. Sequencing was performed with immunoSEQ multiplex PCR; in TCRdb, only in-frame clones are kept and a portion is missing. The table has more than 130,000 clones, 78% seen once; the top ten hold 2.5% to 3.5%. The sample consisted of PBMCs. These receptors were obtained from a male donor in good health and CMV-seronegative.

This chain links TRBV2 with TRBJ2-7; D possibly corresponds to TRBD2 (5 bases). There are 13 residues in the CDR3. Germline CDR1 SNHLY, CDR2 FYNNEI. V lost 7 bases to trimming and J lost 5 bases, with 15 bases between them. The CDR3 region is CASTEGPWNEQYF. The DNA for the CDR3 is TGTGCCAGCACCGAGGGCCCCTGGAACGAGCAGTACTTC.

The CDR3 DNA is TGTGCCAGCAGCGGACCCTGGACAGGAAGAACAGATACGCAGTATTTT. Translating gives CASSGPWTGRTDTQYF. V is TRBV7-6 and J is TRBJ2-3; 7 bases line up with TRBD1. CDR1 is SGHVS, CDR2 FNYEAQ, per germline. The CDR3 has 16 amino acids. The trim removed 5 bases at V and 3 bases at J, leaving 11 bases unmatched. The full variable domain, its missing parts supplied by reference TRBV7-6 and TRBJ2-3, is GAGVSQSPRYKVTKRGQDVALRCDPISGHVSLYWYRQALGQGPEFLTYFNYEAQQDKSGLPNDRFSAERPEGSISTLTIQRTEQRDSAMYRCASSGPWTGRTDTQYFGPGTRLTVL.

This chain connects TRBV4-3 to TRBJ2-7; D gene unclear. The CDR3 spans 14 residues. Per the germline V gene, CDR1 is LGHNA and CDR2 is YSLEER. V dropped 0 bases and J dropped 1 base, with 7 bases sitting between them. The CDR3 here is CASSQEGRSYEQYF. As DNA, the CDR3 is TGCGCCAGCAGCCAAGAGGGCAGGTCCTACGAGCAGTACTTC.

This clone was seen only once. This chain connects TRBV6-5 to TRBJ2-1, with D perhaps TRBD1 (7 bases). CDR1 is MNHEY, CDR2 SVGAGI, per germline. The CDR3 totals 15 residues. The V gene lost 4 bases and the J gene lost 8 bases, with 18 bases spanning the gap. CDR3 residues: CASSFTYRGGDEQFF. The CDR3 coding sequence is TGTGCCAGCAGTTTCACTTACAGGGGCGGGGATGAGCAGTTCTTC.